This T cell receptor beta chain appears in the sequencing data of a study of CD8 T cells in ankylosing spondylitis listed by TCRdb under 2017. For context, the study as a whole: T cell receptor beta repertoires were profiled in healthy donors and ankylosing spondylitis patients so that disease-linked TCR variants could be found. Samples of peripheral blood were taken, and for ankylosing spondylitis patients, synovial fluid was collected as well. The full study cohort was made up of over 20 ankylosing spondylitis patients and around 100 healthy donors.

Points on this clonotype: The target of this receptor is not known. The input lacks base qualities; no much larger clone sits a single base away.

Sequenced on an Illumina HiSeq 2500. Quantitative 5'-RACE with molecular barcodes was used to prepare TCR beta libraries. Per the source publication's procedure: A new computational method, built on a probabilistic model of VDJ rearrangement, was used to identify disease-linked TCR variants. In TCRdb, the public reads were trimmed at Q25 with fastp and aligned with MiXCR, with productive beta chains retained. Records with the same CDR3 protein are collapsed into one entry carrying the most frequent genes and DNA. None of the V and J calls come from the authors' own analysis; TCRdb made them. The sample table records hundreds of thousands of distinct CDR3 sequences; around 21% of these occur just once. The biggest ten clones account for 3.5% of the sample. Results the study describes overall, beyond this receptor: A CD8+ phenotype was shown by the disease-linked clones, which were found at relatively low frequencies in peripheral blood. Some motif variants were previously reported in synovial fluid and blood of reactive arthritis patients, suggesting common disease-initiation mechanisms. The disease-linked clones were reported to be significantly enriched in matched synovial fluid samples from ankylosing spondylitis patients. A TCR beta motif made up of roughly eight highly homologous amino acid variants appeared to be characteristic of blood from ankylosing spondylitis patients.

Ends trimmed: V by 4 bases, J by 4 bases; bases unmatched to a gene: 8. Based on the germline V gene, the CDR1 and CDR2 sequences are SGHDT and YYEEEE. Counted from cysteine to phenylalanine, this CDR3 has 15 amino acids. Just the 45-base CDR3 DNA is kept, in frame starting at base 1. The sequenced material came from blood, either unsorted or a sorted T cell fraction (not recorded which). Recombination connected TRBV5-6 to TRBJ2-3, and 8 junction bases match TRBD2. The sequence was obtained from a female donor with ankylosing spondylitis or in good health (not recorded which). The CDR3 reads as follows: CASSHPGGAADTQYF. In nucleotide form, the sequence is TGTGCCAGCAGCCACCCGGGGGGGGCGGCAGATACGCAGTATTTT.